This T cell receptor (beta chain) appears in the sequencing data of a study of blood T cell repertoires in COVID-19 (dated by TCRdb to about 2020). Regarding the complete study: Samples from collaborators originated in the United States, Italy and Spain and spanned both the acute and convalescent phases of COVID-19. The prospective study material was composed of cDNA or gDNA derived from T cells, B-cell-depleted T cells, or PBMCs. Deeply sampled blood TCRbeta repertoires from subjects exposed to, actively infected with, or recovered from COVID-19 were included in the dataset. The repertoires were released in a freely available public database intended as a resource for research on the immune response to SARS-CoV-2. Samples were obtained from the ongoing ImmuneRACE study (first 160 participants) and from about 1,300 subjects provided by 6 global collaborators. The sample metadata nearly always contained a de-identified subject ID, COVID-19 status, age in years and sex. Where available, HLA class I and class II types were taken from metadata supplied by the sample provider and were not determined by assay-based typing. The full study reports these points: The amount of clinical and demographic metadata varied by source and participant and was provided uncurated.

Collaborating institutions collected whole blood in K2EDTA tubes following their own protocols. Collaborator samples were shipped for TCRbeta analysis as frozen whole blood, isolated PBMCs, or DNA extracted from either sample type. The CDR3, from cysteine to phenylalanine, totals 15 residues. Of the read, only the CDR3 DNA is kept; its 45 bases are in frame from base 1. V lost 3 bases and J lost 7 bases, and the count of bases not matched to a germline gene is 12. The germline V gene sets CDR1 to SGHTA and CDR2 to FQGNSA. TCRbeta CDR3 regions were amplified from genomic DNA by means of the immunoSEQ Assay, a bias-controlled multiplex PCR. The original methods were these. Within the assay, amplification of reference gene primers was used to estimate how many nucleated cells each sample contained. To quantify the absolute abundance of each unique TCRbeta CDR3 rearrangement, sequence reads were collapsed and filtered. For each sample, productive Simpson clonality was calculated by taking the square root of Simpson's diversity index across productive rearrangements. Held by TCRdb, this immuneACCESS table contains in-frame sequences only and omits some clones. Under half of the omission traces to an unresolved V gene where checked; the cause of the rest is unknown. Clonal size and the V and J genes are those of that table, whereas D and trimming came from the DNA. This sample holds approximately 31,000 clones; almost 90% were observed only once. 14% of the sample is taken by the ten largest.

For this clone: The clone's antigen remains unknown. There are no base qualities to consult, and no much larger clone falls within one base.

The sequence joins TRBV7-2 to TRBJ2-7; TRBD1 lines up with 7 middle nucleotides. The specimen was peripheral blood. The sequence came from a human donor with active COVID-19. The donor label of this sample is uncertain. This receptor carries the CDR3 CASSFPKQGFGEQYF. The DNA sequence follows: TGTGCCAGCAGCTTCCCCAAACAGGGGTTCGGGGAGCAGTACTTC. The entire variable domain, with the stretches around the CDR3 drawn from the reference TRBV7-2 and TRBJ2-7 proteins, is GAGVSQSPSNKVTEKGKDVELRCDPISGHTALYWYRQSLGQGLEFLIYFQGNSAPDKSGLPSDRFSAERTGGSVSTLTIQRTQQEDSAVYLCASSFPKQGFGEQYFGPGTRLTVT.